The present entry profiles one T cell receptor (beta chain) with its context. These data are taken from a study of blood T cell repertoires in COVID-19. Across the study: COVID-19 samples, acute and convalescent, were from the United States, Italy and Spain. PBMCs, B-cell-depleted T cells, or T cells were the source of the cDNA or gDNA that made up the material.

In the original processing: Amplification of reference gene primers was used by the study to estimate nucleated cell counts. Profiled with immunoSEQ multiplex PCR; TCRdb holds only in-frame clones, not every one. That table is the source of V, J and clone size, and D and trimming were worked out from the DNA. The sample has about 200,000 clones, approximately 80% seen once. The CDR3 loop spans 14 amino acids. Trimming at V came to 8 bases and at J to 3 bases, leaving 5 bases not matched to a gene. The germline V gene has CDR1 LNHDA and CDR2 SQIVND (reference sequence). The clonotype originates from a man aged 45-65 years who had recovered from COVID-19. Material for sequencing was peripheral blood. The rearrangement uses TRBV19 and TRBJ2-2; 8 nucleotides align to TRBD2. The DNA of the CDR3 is TGTGCCAGTCGGTTTAGCGGGGACACCGGGGAGCTGTTTTTT. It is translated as CASRFSGDTGELFF.